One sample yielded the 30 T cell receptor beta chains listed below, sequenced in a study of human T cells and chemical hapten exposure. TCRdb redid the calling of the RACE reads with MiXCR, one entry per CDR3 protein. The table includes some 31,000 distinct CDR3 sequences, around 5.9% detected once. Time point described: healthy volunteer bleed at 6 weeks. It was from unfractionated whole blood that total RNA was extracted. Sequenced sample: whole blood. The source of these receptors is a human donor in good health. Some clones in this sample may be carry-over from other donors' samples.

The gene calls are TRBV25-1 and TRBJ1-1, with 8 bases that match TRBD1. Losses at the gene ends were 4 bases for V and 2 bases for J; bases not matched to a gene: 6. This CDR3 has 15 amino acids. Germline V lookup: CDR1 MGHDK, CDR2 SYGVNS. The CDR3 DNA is TGTGCCAGCAGTGTCGACAGGGGCCAAAACACTGAAGCTTTCTTT. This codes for CASSVDRGQNTEAFF.

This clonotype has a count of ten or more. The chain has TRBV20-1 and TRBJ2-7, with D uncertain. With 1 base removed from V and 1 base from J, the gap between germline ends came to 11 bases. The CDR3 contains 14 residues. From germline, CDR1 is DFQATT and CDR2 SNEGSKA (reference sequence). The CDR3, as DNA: TGCAGTGCTAGAGTGAGACGTAGGTCCTACGAGCAGTACTTC. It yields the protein CSARVRRRSYEQYF.

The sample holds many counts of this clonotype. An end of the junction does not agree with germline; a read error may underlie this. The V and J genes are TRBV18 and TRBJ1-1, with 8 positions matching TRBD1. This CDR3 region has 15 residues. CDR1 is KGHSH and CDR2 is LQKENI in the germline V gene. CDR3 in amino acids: CASSPGTGRNAEAFF. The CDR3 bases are TGTGCCAGCTCACCGGGGACAGGACGGAACGCTGAAGCTTTCTTT.

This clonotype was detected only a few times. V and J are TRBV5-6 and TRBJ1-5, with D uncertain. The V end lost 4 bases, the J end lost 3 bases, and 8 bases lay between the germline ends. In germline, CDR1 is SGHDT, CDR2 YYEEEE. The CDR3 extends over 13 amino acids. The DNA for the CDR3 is TGTGCCAGCAGCATCCGGCCCAATCAGCCCCAGCATTTT. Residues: CASSIRPNQPQHF. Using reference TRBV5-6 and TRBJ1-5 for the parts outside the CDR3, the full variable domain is DAGVTQSPTHLIKTRGQQVTLRCSPKSGHDTVSWYQQALGQGPQFIFQYYEEEERQRGNFPDRFSGHQFPNYSSELNVNALLLGDSALYLCASSIRPNQPQHFGDGTRLSIL.

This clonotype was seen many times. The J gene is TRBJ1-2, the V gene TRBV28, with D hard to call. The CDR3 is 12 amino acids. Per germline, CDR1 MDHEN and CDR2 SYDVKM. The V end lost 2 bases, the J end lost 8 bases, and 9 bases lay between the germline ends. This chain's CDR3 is CASSLRLYGYTF. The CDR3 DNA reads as TGTGCCAGCAGTTTAAGGTTGTACGGCTACACCTTC.

The CDR3 DNA reads as TGTGCCAGCACTCAAGAGGGACAGGGCGATCAGCCCCAGCATTTT. It translates to CASTQEGQGDQPQHF. This chain connects TRBV28 to TRBJ1-5, with TRBD1 matching 9 bases. This CDR3 contains 15 residues. Losses at the gene ends were 7 bases for V and 5 bases for J; bases not matched to a gene: 9. Germline V gene lookup returns CDR1 MDHEN and CDR2 SYDVKM.

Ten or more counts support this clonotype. CDR3 DNA sequence: TGCAGTGCTAGCGCGGACGCTATGGGCTACACCTTC. Amino acid sequence: CSASADAMGYTF. The chain is built from TRBV20-1 and TRBJ1-2, with D hard to call. CDR1 and CDR2 (germline): DFQATT, SNEGSKA (reference sequence). The CDR3 has 12 residues. Trimming removed 3 bases at V and 8 bases at J, with 13 bases between.

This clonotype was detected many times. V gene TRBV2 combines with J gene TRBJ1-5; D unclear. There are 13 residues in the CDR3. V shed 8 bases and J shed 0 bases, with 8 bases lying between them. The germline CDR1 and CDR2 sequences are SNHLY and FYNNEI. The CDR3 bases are TGTGCCAGCGACCGGGATAGCAATCAGCCCCAGCATTTT. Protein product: CASDRDSNQPQHF.

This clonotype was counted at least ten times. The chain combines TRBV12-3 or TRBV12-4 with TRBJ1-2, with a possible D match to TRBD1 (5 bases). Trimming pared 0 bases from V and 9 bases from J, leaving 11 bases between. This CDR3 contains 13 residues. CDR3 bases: TGTGCCAGCAGTTTAGCGGAAGGGGAAAGCTACACCTTC. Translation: CASSLAEGESYTF.

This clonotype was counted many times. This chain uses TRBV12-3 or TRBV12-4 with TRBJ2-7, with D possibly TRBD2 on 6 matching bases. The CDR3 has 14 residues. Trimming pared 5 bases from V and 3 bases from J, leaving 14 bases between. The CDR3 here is CASSVAGTHYEQYF. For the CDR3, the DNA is TGTGCCAGCAGTGTCGCCGGGACTCACTACGAGCAGTACTTC.

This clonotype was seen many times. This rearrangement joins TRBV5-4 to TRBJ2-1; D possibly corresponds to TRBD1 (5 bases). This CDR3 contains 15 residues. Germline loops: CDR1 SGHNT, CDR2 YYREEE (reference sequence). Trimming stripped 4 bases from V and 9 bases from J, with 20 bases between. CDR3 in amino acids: CASSPGGQGEGEQFF. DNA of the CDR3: TGTGCCAGCAGCCCCGGTGGGCAGGGTGAAGGTGAGCAGTTCTTC.

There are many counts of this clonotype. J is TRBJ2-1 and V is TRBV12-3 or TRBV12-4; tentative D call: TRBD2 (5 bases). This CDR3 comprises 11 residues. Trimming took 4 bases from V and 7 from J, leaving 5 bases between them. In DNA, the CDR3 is TGTGCCAGCAGTTGGACTAATGAGCAGTTCTTC. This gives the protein CASSWTNEQFF.

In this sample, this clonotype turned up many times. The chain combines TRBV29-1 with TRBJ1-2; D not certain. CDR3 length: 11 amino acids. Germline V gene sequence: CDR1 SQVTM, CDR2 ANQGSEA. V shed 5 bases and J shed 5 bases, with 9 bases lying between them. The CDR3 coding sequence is TGCAGCGTTCTTACAGTTTATGGCTACACCTTC. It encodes CSVLTVYGYTF.

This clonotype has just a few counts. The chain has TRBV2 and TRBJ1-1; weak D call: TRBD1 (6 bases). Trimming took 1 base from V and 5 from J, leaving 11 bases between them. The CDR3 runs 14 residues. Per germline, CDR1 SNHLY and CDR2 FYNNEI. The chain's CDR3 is CASSEVRGGTEAFF. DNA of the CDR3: TGTGCCAGCAGTGAAGTCAGGGGAGGTACTGAAGCTTTCTTT.

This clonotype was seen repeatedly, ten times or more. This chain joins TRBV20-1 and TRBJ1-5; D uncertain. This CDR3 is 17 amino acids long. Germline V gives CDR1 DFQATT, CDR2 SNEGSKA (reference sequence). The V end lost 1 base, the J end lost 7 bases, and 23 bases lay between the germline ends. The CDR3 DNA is TGCAGTGCTAGAGCCGAATCGGCCCAGGCTACGGGCCAGCCCCAGCATTTT. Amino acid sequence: CSARAESAQATGQPQHF.

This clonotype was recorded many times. The CDR3 nucleotides read TGTGCCAGTACCCCCGCGGGGGAGCGGGGCTACTCCACAGATACGCAGTATTTT. This sequence encodes CASTPAGERGYSTDTQYF. V is TRBV19 and J is TRBJ2-3; 7 bases align to TRBD2. Germline V gene sequence: CDR1 LNHDA, CDR2 SQIVND (reference sequence). This CDR3 spans 18 amino acids. Unmatched junction bases numbered 18, after V lost 7 bases and J lost 2 bases.

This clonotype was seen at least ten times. CDR3 sequence: CASSQTRNTGELFF. CDR3 bases: TGTGCCAGCAGTCAGACAAGAAACACCGGGGAGCTGTTTTTT. The chain links TRBV6-4 to TRBJ2-2; no clear D gene. Trimming took 5 bases from V and 2 from J, leaving 9 bases between them. The CDR3 runs 14 residues. Looked up from germline, CDR1 is MRHNA and CDR2 is SNTAGT.

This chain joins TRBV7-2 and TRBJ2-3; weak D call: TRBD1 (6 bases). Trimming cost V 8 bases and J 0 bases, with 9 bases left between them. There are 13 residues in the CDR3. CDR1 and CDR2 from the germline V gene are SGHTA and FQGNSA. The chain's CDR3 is CASAQGSTDTQYF. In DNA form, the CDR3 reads TGTGCCAGCGCACAGGGCAGCACAGATACGCAGTATTTT. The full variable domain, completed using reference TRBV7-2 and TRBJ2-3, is GAGVSQSPSNKVTEKGKDVELRCDPISGHTALYWYRQSLGQGLEFLIYFQGNSAPDKSGLPSDRFSAERTGGSVSTLTIQRTQQEDSAVYLCASAQGSTDTQYFGPGTRLTVL.

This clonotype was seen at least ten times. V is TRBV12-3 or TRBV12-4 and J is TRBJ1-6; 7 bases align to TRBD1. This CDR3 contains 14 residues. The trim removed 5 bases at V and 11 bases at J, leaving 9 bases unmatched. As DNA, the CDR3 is TGTGCCAGCAGTCCGACAGGGTCCGGGGCACCCCTCCACTTT. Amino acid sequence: CASSPTGSGAPLHF.

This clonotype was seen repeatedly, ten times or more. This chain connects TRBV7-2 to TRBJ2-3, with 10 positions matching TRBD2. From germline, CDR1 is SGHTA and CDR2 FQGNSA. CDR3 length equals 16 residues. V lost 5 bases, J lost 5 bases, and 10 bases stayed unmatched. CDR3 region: CASSIIAGGMQDTQYF. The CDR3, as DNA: TGTGCCAGCAGCATAATAGCGGGAGGCATGCAAGATACGCAGTATTTT. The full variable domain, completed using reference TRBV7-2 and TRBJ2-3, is GAGVSQSPSNKVTEKGKDVELRCDPISGHTALYWYRQSLGQGLEFLIYFQGNSAPDKSGLPSDRFSAERTGGSVSTLTIQRTQQEDSAVYLCASSIIAGGMQDTQYFGPGTRLTVL.

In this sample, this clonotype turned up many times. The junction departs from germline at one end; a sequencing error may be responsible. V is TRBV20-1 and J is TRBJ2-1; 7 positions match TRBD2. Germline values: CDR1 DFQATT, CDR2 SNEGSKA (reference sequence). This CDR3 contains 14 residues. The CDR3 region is CSAQPGLRYDEQFF. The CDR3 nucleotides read TGCAGTGCGCAACCGGGACTACGCTACGATGAGCAGTTCTTC.

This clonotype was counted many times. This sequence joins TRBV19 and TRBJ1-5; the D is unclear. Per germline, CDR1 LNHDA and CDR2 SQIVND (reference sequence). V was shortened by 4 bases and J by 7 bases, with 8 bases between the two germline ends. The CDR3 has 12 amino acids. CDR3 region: CASSTLTQPQHF. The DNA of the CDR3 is TGTGCCAGTAGTACCTTAACACAGCCCCAGCATTTT.

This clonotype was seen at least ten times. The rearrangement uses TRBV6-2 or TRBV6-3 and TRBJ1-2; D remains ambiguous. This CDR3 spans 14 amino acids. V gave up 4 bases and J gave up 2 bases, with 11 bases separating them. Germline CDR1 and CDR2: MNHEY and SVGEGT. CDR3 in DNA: TGTGCCAGCAGTTCGCATCAGAGAAACTATGGCTACACCTTC. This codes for CASSSHQRNYGYTF.

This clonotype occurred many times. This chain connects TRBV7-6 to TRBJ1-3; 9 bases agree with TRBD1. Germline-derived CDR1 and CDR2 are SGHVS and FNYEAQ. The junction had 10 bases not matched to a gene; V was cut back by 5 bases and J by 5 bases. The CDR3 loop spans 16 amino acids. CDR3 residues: CASSPQGTGSRNTIYF. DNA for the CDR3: TGTGCCAGCAGCCCCCAAGGGACAGGGAGTAGAAACACCATATATTTT.

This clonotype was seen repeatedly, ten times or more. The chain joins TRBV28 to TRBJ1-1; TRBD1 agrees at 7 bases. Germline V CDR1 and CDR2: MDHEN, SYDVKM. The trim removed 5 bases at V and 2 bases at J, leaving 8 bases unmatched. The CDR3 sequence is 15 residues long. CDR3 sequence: CASSPQGQSNTEAFF. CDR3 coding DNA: TGTGCCAGCAGTCCACAGGGACAGTCCAACACTGAAGCTTTCTTT.

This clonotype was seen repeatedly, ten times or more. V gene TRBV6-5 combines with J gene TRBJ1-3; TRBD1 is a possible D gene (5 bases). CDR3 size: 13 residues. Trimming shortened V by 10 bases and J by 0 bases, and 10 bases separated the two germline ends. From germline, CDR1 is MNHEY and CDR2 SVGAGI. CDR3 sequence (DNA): TGTGCCACTGAAGGGGTCTCTGGAAACACCATATATTTT. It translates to CATEGVSGNTIYF.

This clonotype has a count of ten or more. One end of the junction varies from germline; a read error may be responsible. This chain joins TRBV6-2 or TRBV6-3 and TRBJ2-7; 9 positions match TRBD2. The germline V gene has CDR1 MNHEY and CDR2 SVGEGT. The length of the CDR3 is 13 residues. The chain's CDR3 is CASSYSLAGRRFF. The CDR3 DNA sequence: TGTGCCAGCAGTTACTCGCTAGCGGGGAGGCGGTTCTTC.

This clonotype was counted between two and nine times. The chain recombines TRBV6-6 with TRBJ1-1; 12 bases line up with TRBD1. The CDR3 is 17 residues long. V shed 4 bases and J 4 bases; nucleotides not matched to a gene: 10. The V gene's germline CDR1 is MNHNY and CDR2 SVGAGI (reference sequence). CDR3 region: CASSWGGTGGSITEAFF. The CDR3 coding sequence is TGTGCCAGCAGTTGGGGCGGGACAGGGGGCAGTATCACTGAAGCTTTCTTT.

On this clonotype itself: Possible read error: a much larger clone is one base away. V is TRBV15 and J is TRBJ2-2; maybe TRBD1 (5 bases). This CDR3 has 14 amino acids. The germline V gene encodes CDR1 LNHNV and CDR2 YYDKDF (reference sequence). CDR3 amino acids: CATNRVQDTGELFF. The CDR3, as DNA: TGTGCCACCAACAGAGTACAGGACACCGGGGAGCTGTTTTTT.

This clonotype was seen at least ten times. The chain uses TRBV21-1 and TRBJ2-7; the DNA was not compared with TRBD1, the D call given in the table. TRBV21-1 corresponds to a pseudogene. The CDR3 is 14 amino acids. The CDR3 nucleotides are TGTGCCAGCACCAACCAAGACAGGGGCCACGAGCAGTACTTC. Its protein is CASTNQDRGHEQYF.